These 21 T cell receptor beta chains originate from one sample sequenced in a study of patients and donors after allogeneic stem cell transplantation. Each CDR3 protein gets one entry after TCRdb re-called the RT-PCR reads with MiXCR. The profile covers more than 850,000 distinct CDR3 sequences, with 15% to 20% appearing a single time and approximately 5.9% taken by the ten largest. The sequenced sample was blood, either unsorted or a sorted T cell fraction (not recorded which). The receptors were gathered from a human donor who was either an allogeneic HSCT recipient or a stem cell or donor lymphocyte infusion donor (not recorded which). It is not recorded whose cells these are; they may come from a transplant donor.

The sample holds many counts of this clonotype. The chain uses TRBV10-3 and TRBJ2-7, with D possibly matching TRBD1 (6 bases). Germline V gene data show CDR1 as ENHRY and CDR2 as SYGVKD. There are 15 residues in the CDR3. V was clipped by 2 bases and J by 0 bases, with 11 bases between them. CDR3 amino acids: CAISEGTPDSYEQYF. For the CDR3, the DNA is TGTGCCATCAGTGAGGGGACACCCGACTCCTACGAGCAGTACTTC.

V usage is TRBV7-9 and J usage is TRBJ1-2; D is uncertain. The CDR3 has 16 amino acids. V dropped 4 bases and J dropped 4 bases, with 19 bases sitting between them. CDR1 and CDR2 (germline): SEHNR, FQNEAQ (reference sequence). CDR3 residues: CASSSSRENWAYGYTF. The CDR3 DNA reads TGTGCCAGCAGCTCCAGTAGGGAAAATTGGGCCTATGGCTACACCTTC.

This clonotype has ten or more counts. The chain has TRBV27 and TRBJ1-6; maybe TRBD1 (5 bases). Germline assignment: CDR1 MNHEY and CDR2 SMNVEV (reference sequence). This CDR3 has 14 amino acids. Trimming left V 4 bases short and J 10 bases short, with 14 bases between. The CDR3 region has the DNA TGTGCCAGCAGTTGGACCTCTGGGACCTCACCCCTCCACTTT. It specifies CASSWTSGTSPLHF.

This rearrangement joins TRBV6-5 to TRBJ2-6; D gene ambiguous. The CDR3 is made up of 13 amino acids. Germline V lookup: CDR1 MNHEY, CDR2 SVGAGI. Deletions cut 10 bases from V and 0 bases from J, with 7 bases between. The CDR3 loop reads CATRYSGANVLTF. CDR3 DNA: TGTGCCACCCGATACTCTGGGGCCAACGTCCTGACTTTC.

This chain connects TRBV2 to TRBJ1-6; the D is unclear. The CDR3 consists of 15 residues. The V end lost 5 bases, the J end lost 7 bases, and 15 bases lay between the germline ends. The germline V gene has CDR1 SNHLY and CDR2 FYNNEI. CDR3 in amino acids: CASSPDVVWNSPLHF. DNA of the CDR3: TGTGCCAGCAGTCCGGACGTGGTGTGGAATTCACCCCTCCACTTT.

The chain combines TRBV19 with TRBJ2-1; perhaps TRBD2 as D (6 bases). Per the germline V gene, CDR1 is LNHDA and CDR2 is SQIVND (reference sequence). Between the trimmed V and J ends, which lost 5 bases and 6 bases, there was a span of 17 bases. There are 15 residues in the CDR3. This CDR3 reads CASSLTRSGINEQFF. CDR3 in DNA: TGTGCCAGTAGTTTGACTAGAAGTGGTATCAATGAGCAGTTCTTC.

This chain connects TRBV4-1 to TRBJ2-7; maybe TRBD1 (5 bases). Trimming cost V 1 base and J 1 base, with 11 bases left between them. This CDR3 has 15 residues. The germline V gene has CDR1 MGHRA and CDR2 YSYEKL. The CDR3 region has the DNA TGCGCCAGCAGCCAAGTAGCCCCAGGGTCCTACGAGCAGTACTTC. This sequence encodes CASSQVAPGSYEQYF.

The chain joins TRBV5-1 to TRBJ2-7; 7 bases map to TRBD2. Germline loops: CDR1 SGHRS, CDR2 YFSETQ. V lost 0 bases to trimming and J lost 6 bases; unmatched junction nucleotides: 6. The CDR3 runs 14 residues. The CDR3 bases are TGCGCCAGCAGCTTGGGTAGCGGGCGTTCCGAGCAGTACTTC. Its protein product is CASSLGSGRSEQYF. The full variable domain, in which reference TRBV5-1 and TRBJ2-7 provide the parts outside the CDR3, is KAGVTQTPRYLIKTRGQQVTLSCSPISGHRSVSWYQQTPGQGLQFLFEYFSETQRNKGNFPGRFSGRQFSNSRSEMNVSTLELGDSALYLCASSLGSGRSEQYFGPGTRLTVT.

This rearrangement joins TRBV7-2 to TRBJ2-2, with D possibly being TRBD2 (5 bases). With 1 base removed from V and 0 bases from J, the gap between germline ends came to 12 bases. CDR1 is SGHTA and CDR2 is FQGNSA in the germline V gene. The length of the CDR3 is 17 residues. CDR3 DNA: TGTGCCAGCAGCTTAGTGGGCGCGGGTGCGAACACCGGGGAGCTGTTTTTT. This codes for CASSLVGAGANTGELFF.

This clonotype was detected a few times. The chain employs TRBV4-3 and TRBJ2-3, with 8 bases that match TRBD2. V dropped 0 bases and J dropped 3; count of bases not matched to a gene: 5. CDR3 size: 16 residues. Germline CDR1 LGHNA, CDR2 YSLEER. CDR3 protein: CASSQDTGGRTDTQYF. The CDR3 DNA sequence: TGCGCCAGCAGCCAAGATACGGGGGGGCGAACAGATACGCAGTATTTT.

This clonotype was seen only a few times. The CDR3 bases are TGTGCCAGCAGTCAGCCTTCCGCTGGTCGGGCCCAAGAGACCCAGTACTTC. This sequence encodes CASSQPSAGRAQETQYF. The V gene is TRBV5-4, the J gene TRBJ2-5; no firm D call. V lost 5 bases, J lost 1 base, and 21 bases lay in between. The CDR3 is 17 amino acids. Germline values: CDR1 SGHNT, CDR2 YYREEE (reference sequence).

This clonotype was observed a few times. This chain links TRBV10-3 with TRBJ1-5, with 8 bases identical to TRBD1. Looked up from germline, CDR1 is ENHRY and CDR2 is SYGVKD. The CDR3 loop spans 14 amino acids. V lost 6 bases, J lost 6 bases, and 7 bases stayed unmatched. The CDR3 DNA reads TGTGCCATCAGGCAGGGGGCCGTAGGTCAGCCCCAGCATTTT. Protein sequence: CAIRQGAVGQPQHF.

The V call is TRBV6-6, the J call TRBJ1-2; D not certain. This CDR3 comprises 11 residues. Germline values: CDR1 MNHNY, CDR2 SVGAGI (reference sequence). V was pared by 2 bases and J by 12 bases, with 10 bases between. The DNA for the CDR3 is TGTGCCAGCAGTTACGGTGGTGGTAACACCTTC. Residues: CASSYGGGNTF.

The V and J genes are TRBV20-1 and TRBJ1-2; D is unresolved. CDR3 length equals 13 residues. CDR1 is DFQATT, CDR2 SNEGSKA, per germline (reference sequence). V lost 3 bases and J lost 0, with 8 bases in between. CDR3 in amino acids: CSARDGANYGYTF. DNA for the CDR3: TGCAGTGCTAGGGACGGGGCTAACTATGGCTACACCTTC.

V usage is TRBV20-1 and J usage is TRBJ2-1; 8 positions match TRBD2. V lost 6 bases to trimming and J lost 0 bases; unmatched junction nucleotides: 7. The CDR3 contains 15 residues. The V gene's germline CDR1 is DFQATT and CDR2 SNEGSKA (reference sequence). The CDR3 reads CSASERERSYNEQFF. The CDR3 coding sequence is TGCAGTGCCTCCGAGCGGGAGCGCTCCTACAATGAGCAGTTCTTC.

This clonotype was counted only a few times. The chain couples TRBV9 to TRBJ1-2; no reliable D call. CDR1 and CDR2 (germline): SGDLS, YYNGEE. The CDR3 has 13 amino acids. Trimming removed 3 bases at V and 8 bases at J, with 14 bases between. The CDR3 region has the DNA TGTGCCAGCAGCGCCTCTTCTTTCGCAGGCTACACCTTC. Translating gives CASSASSFAGYTF.

This clonotype was observed a few times. V is TRBV15 and J is TRBJ2-5, with 9 bases fitting TRBD2. Germline assignment: CDR1 LNHNV and CDR2 YYDKDF (reference sequence). With 3 bases clipped from V and 2 bases from J, the junction kept 4 bases outside the gene matches. The CDR3 runs 15 residues. CDR3 coding DNA: TGTGCCACCAGCAGTGTAGCGGGGGCTCAAGAGACCCAGTACTTC. Protein product: CATSSVAGAQETQYF. Supplemented by reference TRBV15 and TRBJ2-5, the full variable domain reads DAMVIQNPRYQVTQFGKPVTLSCSQTLNHNVMYWYQQKSSQAPKLLFHYYDKDFNNEADTPDNFQSRRPNTSFCFLDIRSPGLGDTAMYLCATSSVAGAQETQYFGPGTRLLVL.

The V gene is TRBV18, the J gene TRBJ2-3; D unresolved. This CDR3 region has 13 residues. Germline V CDR1 and CDR2: KGHSH, LQKENI. Trimming stripped 7 bases from V and 5 bases from J, with 13 bases between. This CDR3 reads CASWLPSRDTQYF. CDR3 nucleotide sequence: TGTGCCAGCTGGCTTCCCTCCCGAGATACGCAGTATTTT.

The gene calls are TRBV5-6 and TRBJ2-7; the D gene could be TRBD1 or TRBD2 (5 bases each). The CDR3 loop spans 14 amino acids. Per germline, CDR1 SGHDT and CDR2 YYEEEE. V lost 4 bases and J lost 9, with 20 bases in between. The CDR3 spells CASSPRDQRWAQYF. CDR3 bases: TGTGCCAGCAGCCCACGGGACCAGCGATGGGCGCAGTACTTC.

The chain combines TRBV29-1 with TRBJ2-7, with 10 positions matching TRBD2. J was trimmed by 6 bases and V by 2 bases; bases with no gene match: 7. Germline lookup yields CDR1 SQVTM and CDR2 ANQGSEA. This CDR3 is built from 14 residues. CDR3 in amino acids: CSVETSGIRGEQYF. CDR3 DNA: TGCAGCGTTGAAACTAGCGGGATTAGGGGCGAGCAGTACTTC.

The rearrangement joins TRBV20-1 to TRBJ2-4; TRBD2 aligns across 15 bases. Germline V gives CDR1 DFQATT, CDR2 SNEGSKA (reference sequence). Trimming took 7 bases from V and 0 from J; bases not matched to a gene: 7. This CDR3 contains 17 residues. CDR3 in amino acids: CSGPGLAGGLAKNIQYF. The CDR3 DNA is TGCAGTGGTCCGGGACTAGCGGGGGGTCTAGCCAAAAACATTCAGTACTTC.